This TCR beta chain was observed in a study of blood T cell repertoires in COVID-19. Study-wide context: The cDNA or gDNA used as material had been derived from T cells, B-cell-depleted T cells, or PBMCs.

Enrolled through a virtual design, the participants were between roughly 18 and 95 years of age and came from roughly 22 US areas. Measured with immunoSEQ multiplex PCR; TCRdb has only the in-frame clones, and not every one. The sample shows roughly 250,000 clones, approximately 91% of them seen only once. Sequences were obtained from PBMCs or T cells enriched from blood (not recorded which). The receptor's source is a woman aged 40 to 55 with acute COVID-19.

CDR3 region: CASRGLALGADTQYF. For the CDR3, the DNA is TGTGCCAGTAGGGGACTAGCGTTAGGCGCAGATACGCAGTATTTT. The chain is built from TRBV19 and TRBJ2-3; 10 bases are a match to TRBD2. V lost 6 bases and J lost 4; bases outside the gene matches: 7. This CDR3 spans 15 amino acids. CDR1 is LNHDA, CDR2 SQIVND, per germline (reference sequence).